The next 27 T cell receptor beta chains were all read from a single sample in a study of breast tumors, draining lymph nodes, adjacent tissues. Axillary draining lymph nodes of breast cancer patients supplied the node samples. Via MiXCR, TCRdb re-called the multiplex PCR reads, giving one row per CDR3 protein. The sample contains approximately 300,000 distinct CDR3 sequences, roughly 30% of which appear only once. Sample: axillary lymph node tissue. Receptors originate from a female donor with breast cancer. Some clones in this sample may be carry-over from other donors' samples.

This clonotype was picked up a small number of times. A much larger clone sits a single nucleotide away, making a read error possible. The CDR3 coding sequence is TGTGCCAGTAGTATAGCGGCAGGGACCTGCGAGCAGTACTTC. This translates into CASSIAAGTCEQYF. The V and J genes are TRBV5-6 and TRBJ2-7; a weak D match, TRBD2 (6 bases). CDR1 is SGHDT, CDR2 YYEEEE, per germline. V was trimmed by 8 bases and J by 6 bases, leaving 21 bases between them. CDR3 length: 14 amino acids.

The table lists this clonotype with many counts. This sequence joins TRBV5-5 and TRBJ2-3; D may match TRBD1 or TRBD2 (6 bases each). V was cut by 0 bases and J by 1 base, with 15 bases left in between. The CDR3 has 17 amino acids. The germline V gene encodes CDR1 SGHKS and CDR2 YYEKEE (reference sequence). The CDR3 reads CASSLAGGHWGTDTQYF. The CDR3 bases are TGTGCCAGCAGCTTGGCCGGGGGCCACTGGGGCACAGATACGCAGTATTTT.

This clonotype was seen repeatedly, ten times or more. V and J are TRBV12-3 or TRBV12-4 and TRBJ2-1; 9 bases are shared with TRBD1. CDR3 length: 16 amino acids. Germline trimming cut 6 bases from V and 1 base from J; bases unmatched to any gene: 7. The CDR3 nucleotides are TGTGCCAGCAGCCCTCGGGGACAGGGTTCCTACAATGAGCAGTTCTTC. Its protein product is CASSPRGQGSYNEQFF.

This clonotype appeared many times. This CDR3 is CASSWGQGFSYEQYF. The CDR3 nucleotides read TGCGCCAGCAGCTGGGGACAGGGGTTTTCCTACGAGCAGTACTTC. The genes are TRBV5-1 and TRBJ2-7; 10 bases agree with TRBD1. J gave up 1 base and V 3 bases, and 4 bases lay outside the gene matches. Germline V gene data show CDR1 as SGHRS and CDR2 as YFSETQ. CDR3 length: 15 residues.

This clonotype was observed a handful of times. The chain employs TRBV28 and TRBJ2-7, with 11 bases matching TRBD2. This CDR3 has 14 residues. Per germline, CDR1 MDHEN and CDR2 SYDVKM. Trimming at V came to 10 bases and at J to 2 bases, leaving 7 bases not matched to a gene. CDR3: CATHGLAGPYEQYF. CDR3 coding DNA: TGTGCCACCCACGGACTAGCGGGCCCCTACGAGCAGTACTTC.

This clonotype occurred many times. The chain uses TRBV27 and TRBJ1-6; possibly TRBD1 for D (6 bases). Germline values: CDR1 MNHEY, CDR2 SMNVEV (reference sequence). V lost 8 bases and J lost 9, with 17 bases in between. The CDR3 is 14 amino acids. The DNA of the CDR3 is TGTGCCAGCGGCCAGGACAGCGTAGCTTCACCCCTCCACTTT. It codes for CASGQDSVASPLHF.

This clonotype was counted ten times or more. The V call is TRBV5-4, the J call TRBJ2-7; 13 nucleotides match TRBD2. CDR1 and CDR2 (germline): SGHNT, YYREEE (reference sequence). V gave up 4 bases and J gave up 6 bases; unmatched junction bases: 10. The CDR3 sequence is 16 residues long. CDR3: CASSPGLAGRLGEQYF. DNA of the CDR3: TGTGCCAGCAGCCCGGGACTAGCGGGACGCCTGGGCGAGCAGTACTTC.

This clonotype appeared many times. The chain joins TRBV6-2 or TRBV6-3 to TRBJ1-6, with D perhaps TRBD1 (5 bases). Trimming took off 7 bases at V and 6 bases at J, with 13 bases between the two ends. Germline CDR1 is MNHEY and CDR2 is SVGEGT. The CDR3 is made up of 14 amino acids. CDR3 amino acids: CASTMGVTNSPLHF. The CDR3 DNA is TGTGCCAGCACGATGGGGGTAACTAATTCACCCCTCCACTTT.

In the case of this clonotype: This may come from a read error, since a much larger clone is one base off. This chain links TRBV11-2 with TRBJ2-1; 10 bases align to TRBD2. Germline V lookup: CDR1 SGHAT, CDR2 FQNNGV. This CDR3 has 15 residues. CDR3 sequence reads: CSTSREREGYNEQFF. DNA of the CDR3: TGTTCCACCTCTCGCGAGCGGGAGGGATACAATGAGCAGTTCTTC.

This clonotype was counted many times. The chain couples TRBV10-3 to TRBJ1-2; the D is unclear. The CDR3 contains 13 residues. V was cut by 2 bases and J by 4 bases, with 8 bases left in between. Per the germline V gene, CDR1 is ENHRY and CDR2 is SYGVKD. For the CDR3, the DNA is TGTGCCATCAGTGAGACCAGCGTCTATGGCTACACCTTC. Protein: CAISETSVYGYTF.

This clonotype turned up a few times. This sequence joins TRBV6-5 and TRBJ1-5; no clear D gene. The V gene lost 5 bases and the J gene lost 0 bases, with 17 bases spanning the gap. The CDR3 length is 17 residues. Germline V gives CDR1 MNHEY, CDR2 SVGAGI. In DNA, the CDR3 is TGTGCCAGCAGTCCCACATCCCTGAGTTATAGCAATCAGCCCCAGCATTTT. It encodes CASSPTSLSYSNQPQHF.

The chain couples TRBV12-1 to TRBJ2-2; no DNA check was done on the table's D call, TRBD2. TRBV12-1 is classified as a pseudogene. CDR3 length: 15 amino acids. The CDR3: CASSGSGANTGELFF. The CDR3 coding sequence is TGTGCCAGCAGCGGTAGCGGAGCGAACACCGGGGAGCTGTTTTTT.

This clonotype showed up just a few times. This sequence may be a read error, since a much larger clone differs from it by one base. The genes are TRBV20-1 and TRBJ2-2; D assignment may be TRBD1 or TRBD2 (5 bases each). From germline, CDR1 is DFQATT and CDR2 SNEGSKA (reference sequence). There are 12 residues in the CDR3. The CDR3 DNA reads as TGCAGTGCTAGAAAGGACACCGGGGAGCCGTTTTTT. Translating it yields CSARKDTGEPFF.

This clonotype was seen just once. The rearrangement joins TRBV10-1 to TRBJ2-5; D is perhaps TRBD2 (6 bases). V was trimmed by 6 bases and J by 1 base, leaving 12 bases between them. The CDR3 consists of 14 residues. CDR1 WNHNN and CDR2 SYGVQD come from the germline V gene (reference sequence). CDR3 in amino acids: CASRGSGVQETQYF. The DNA for the CDR3 is TGCGCCAGCAGGGGCTCGGGAGTCCAAGAGACCCAGTACTTC.

This clonotype was seen ten or more times. V usage is TRBV9 and J usage is TRBJ2-7; no clear D. CDR1 and CDR2 (germline): SGDLS, YYNGEE. The CDR3 is 14 residues long. Trimming pared 2 bases from V and 1 base from J, leaving 10 bases between. In DNA, the CDR3 is TGTGCCAGCAGCGTCCGACCGTCTTCCTACGAGCAGTACTTC. It codes for CASSVRPSSYEQYF.

This clonotype was recorded at least ten times. The genes are TRBV20-1 and TRBJ2-5; D not certain. CDR3 length: 13 residues. Trimming removed 5 bases from V and 4 bases from J, with 14 bases in between. Germline lookup yields CDR1 DFQATT and CDR2 SNEGSKA (reference sequence). The CDR3 sequence is CSARLGVLETQYF. Written as DNA, the CDR3 is TGCAGTGCTCGCCTTGGAGTTTTAGAGACCCAGTACTTC.

In this sample, this clonotype turned up many times. V usage is TRBV7-2 and J usage is TRBJ2-5, with 9 positions matching TRBD1. This CDR3 contains 16 residues. Germline V gives CDR1 SGHTA, CDR2 FQGNSA. After removal of 5 bases from V and 1 base from J, the junction contained 8 bases not matched to a gene. Here the CDR3 reads CASSPGTGYVQETQYF. In DNA, the CDR3 is TGTGCCAGCAGCCCAGGGACAGGGTATGTCCAAGAGACCCAGTACTTC.

This clonotype has a count of ten or more. The germline gene is not matched at one end of the junction; a read error may be the cause. J is TRBJ2-1 and V is TRBV7-7; TRBD2 matches at 11 bases. This CDR3 spans 16 amino acids. Germline V lookup: CDR1 SSHAT, CDR2 FNYEAQ (reference sequence). CDR3 DNA sequence: TGTGCTAGCAGCTTAGCCGGGACTAGCGGCTACAATGAGCAGTTCTTC. Translation gives CASSLAGTSGYNEQFF.

The chain links TRBV7-8 to TRBJ1-5, with a possible D match to TRBD1 (6 bases). Germline V gives CDR1 SGHVS, CDR2 FQNEAQ. V dropped 0 bases and J dropped 11 bases, with 20 bases sitting between them. This CDR3 contains 16 residues. The DNA for the CDR3 is TGTGCCAGCAGCTTAGCCGTATCGCGGGGGCAAGAGACCCAGCATTTT. It specifies CASSLAVSRGQETQHF.

Many counts were recorded for this clonotype. The gene calls are TRBV29-1 and TRBJ2-7; 8 positions agree with TRBD2. Germline V gives CDR1 SQVTM, CDR2 ANQGSEA. The CDR3 totals 14 residues. Trimming cost V 3 bases and J 3 bases; bases outside gene matches: 7. CDR3 sequence reads: CSVDGGGLVYEQYF. The CDR3 coding sequence is TGCAGCGTTGACGGGGGGGGACTAGTCTACGAGCAGTACTTC.

This clonotype was picked up one time. A single base separates this from a much larger clone, so it may be a read error. The chain has TRBV19 and TRBJ1-3; 7 bases are shared with TRBD1. Per the germline V gene, CDR1 is LNHDA and CDR2 is SQIVND (reference sequence). The CDR3 is made up of 18 amino acids. The CDR3 coding sequence is TGTGCCAGTAGTACCTTCCGGACAGGAGGAAACTTTGGAAACACCACATATTTT. Translating it yields CASSTFRTGGNFGNTTYF.

The chain recombines TRBV18 with TRBJ2-2; D perhaps matches TRBD1 (5 bases). Trimming left V 0 bases short and J 2 bases short, with 10 bases between. There are 16 residues in the CDR3. The germline V gene has CDR1 KGHSH and CDR2 LQKENI. CDR3 amino acids: CASSPPAGQNTGELFF. The CDR3 bases are TGTGCCAGCTCACCACCTGCAGGGCAAAACACCGGGGAGCTGTTTTTT.

This clonotype was detected ten times or more. The rearrangement links TRBV20-1 to TRBJ2-3; 12 nucleotides line up with TRBD2. The CDR3 has 14 residues. Trimming cost V 6 bases and J 5 bases; bases outside gene matches: 6. The germline gives CDR1 DFQATT, CDR2 SNEGSKA (reference sequence). CDR3 DNA sequence: TGCAGTGCACCGACTAGCGGGAGATTAGATACGCAGTATTTT. Its translation is CSAPTSGRLDTQYF.

Remarks on this clonotype: Since a much larger clone is just one base distant, this may be a read error. Here the CDR3 reads CASSQVTGMANYGYTF. The CDR3 DNA follows: TGCGCCAGCAGCCAGGTGACAGGGATGGCTAACTATGGCTACACCTTC. The genes are TRBV4-3 and TRBJ1-2; 7 bases fit TRBD1. The CDR3 sequence is 16 residues long. Trimming at V came to 3 bases and at J to 0 bases, leaving 7 bases not matched to a gene. Per germline, CDR1 LGHNA and CDR2 YSLEER.

The gene calls are TRBV30 and TRBJ1-2; no definite D call. The CDR3 consists of 11 residues. With 4 bases removed from V and 9 bases from J, the gap between germline ends came to 12 bases. Germline lookup yields CDR1 GTSNPN and CDR2 SVGIG (reference sequence). For the CDR3, the DNA is TGTGCCTGGACTAACCTTCGGAGCTACACCTTC. Encoded protein: CAWTNLRSYTF.

This clonotype has ten or more counts. This rearrangement joins TRBV3-1 to TRBJ2-5; D ambiguous. Germline values: CDR1 LGHDT, CDR2 YNNKEL (reference sequence). Trimming took off 1 base at V and 5 bases at J, with 17 bases between the two ends. This CDR3 has 16 residues. The CDR3: CASSQAVSDLGETQYF. The CDR3 DNA reads as TGTGCCAGCAGCCAAGCTGTTTCGGACCTAGGGGAGACCCAGTACTTC.

This clonotype was counted at least ten times. The CDR3 DNA reads TGTGCCAGCAGCTTAACAACAGGGGAAAATGAAAAACTGTTTTTT. Protein product: CASSLTTGENEKLFF. The chain has TRBV11-3 and TRBJ1-4, with TRBD1 matching over 7 bases. The CDR3 has 15 residues. Germline CDR1 SGHNT, CDR2 YENEEA. Unmatched junction bases numbered 5, after V lost 2 bases and J lost 5 bases.